The next 19 T cell receptor beta chains were all read from a single sample in a study of tumour-infiltrating T cells in Burkitt lymphoma. Profiling relied on immunoSEQ multiplex PCR, and the TCRdb table lists in-frame clones only, not all of them. The sample includes around 5,600 clones, about 17% seen only once; the top ten take 13% to 15%. Material for sequencing was tumor tissue. The receptors stem from a human donor with diffuse large B-cell lymphoma.

This clone was recorded a few times. The rearrangement uses TRBV30 and TRBJ1-3; a weak D match, TRBD1 (6 bases). There are 17 residues in the CDR3. From germline, CDR1 is GTSNPN and CDR2 SVGIG (reference sequence). Trimming took off 0 bases at V and 0 bases at J, with 15 bases between the two ends. The CDR3 DNA sequence: TGTGCCTGGAGTGTCCGGGACACCACCGGCTCTGGAAACACCATATATTTT. Its translation is CAWSVRDTTGSGNTIYF.

This clone has more than one count but fewer than ten. The gene calls are TRBV18 and TRBJ2-5, with 14 bases aligning to TRBD2. V shed 1 base and J 4 bases; nucleotides not matched to a gene: 5. The germline V gene encodes CDR1 KGHSH and CDR2 LQKENI. The CDR3 runs 17 residues. Here the CDR3 DNA reads TGTGCCAGCTCACCACTCGGACTAGCGGGAGGCAGAGAGACCCAGTACTTC. Protein product: CASSPLGLAGGRETQYF. Full variable domain (remainder filled in from reference TRBV18 and TRBJ2-5): NAGVMQNPRHLVRRRGQEARLRCSPMKGHSHVYWYRQLPEEGLKFMVYLQKENIIDESGMPKERFSAEFPKEGPSILRIQQVVRGDSAAYFCASSPLGLAGGRETQYFGPGTRLLVL.

V usage is TRBV6-6 and J usage is TRBJ1-2; D remains unclear. In germline, CDR1 is MNHNY, CDR2 SVGAGI (reference sequence). The CDR3 sequence is 11 residues long. Trimming took 5 bases from V and 8 from J, leaving 9 bases between them. The CDR3 nucleotides read TGTGCCAGCAGTGCAACAAGGGGCTACACCTTC. It translates to CASSATRGYTF.

The J gene is TRBJ1-2, the V gene TRBV10-2; D is unclear. V lost 2 bases, J lost 4 bases, and 8 bases lay in between. The CDR3 length is 13 residues. Germline V CDR1 and CDR2: WSHSY, SAAADI. CDR3 protein: CASSETEVYGYTF. For the CDR3, the DNA is TGCGCCAGCAGTGAGACCGAGGTCTATGGCTACACCTTC.

The V call is TRBV30, the J call TRBJ2-1; 8 positions match TRBD2. V was clipped by 1 base and J by 0 bases; unmatched bases: 5. Per the germline V gene, CDR1 is GTSNPN and CDR2 is SVGIG (reference sequence). This CDR3 is built from 16 residues. CDR3 sequence: CAWSEVAGSSYNEQFF. The DNA for the CDR3 is TGTGCCTGGAGTGAAGTAGCGGGGAGCTCCTACAATGAGCAGTTCTTC.

This chain joins TRBV19 and TRBJ1-5, with 12 bases identical to TRBD1. V lost 4 bases to trimming and J lost 9 bases; unmatched junction nucleotides: 7. Germline V CDR1 and CDR2: LNHDA, SQIVND (reference sequence). The CDR3 runs 15 residues. DNA of the CDR3: TGTGCCAGTAGTAGCCCGGGACAGGGGGCATGGCCCCAGCATTTT. Encoded protein: CASSSPGQGAWPQHF.

This sequence joins TRBV2 and TRBJ1-2; D remains ambiguous. Germline CDR1 is SNHLY and CDR2 is FYNNEI. Trimming left V 3 bases short and J 4 bases short, with 3 bases between. The CDR3 has 11 residues. In DNA, the CDR3 is TGTGCCAGCAGTGAGCCCTATGGCTACACCTTC. Translation: CASSEPYGYTF.

The rearrangement uses TRBV5-1 and TRBJ2-5; D is uncertain. Germline CDR1 and CDR2: SGHRS and YFSETQ. This CDR3 has 13 amino acids. The ends were cut back, 2 bases at V and 1 base at J, with 6 bases in the middle. The CDR3 nucleotides are TGCGCCAGCAGCTTAGGCCTCCAAGAGACCCAGTACTTC. This translates into CASSLGLQETQYF.

This chain links TRBV10-2 with TRBJ2-7; TRBD1 is a possible D gene (5 bases). CDR3 length equals 11 residues. V lost 6 bases and J 7 bases, leaving 10 bases between the germline ends. Germline V CDR1 and CDR2: WSHSY, SAAADI. The CDR3 loop reads CASRAAGEQYF. CDR3 nucleotides: TGCGCCAGCAGGGCGGCAGGGGAGCAGTACTTC.

This clone was seen only a few times. V is TRBV21-1 and J is TRBJ1-2. TRBV21-1 is designated a pseudogene. The CDR3 contains 15 residues. DNA for the CDR3: TGTGCCAGCAGCTCTCCGGGACCCGCGAACTATGGCTACACCTTC. Its protein is CASSSPGPANYGYTF.

There are a few counts of this clone. The J gene is TRBJ2-7, the V gene TRBV7-9, with D perhaps TRBD1 (5 bases). The germline CDR1 and CDR2 sequences are SEHNR and FQNEAQ (reference sequence). Trimming removed 3 bases at V and 1 base at J, with 13 bases between. The CDR3 has 15 amino acids. The CDR3 reads CASSFETDPSYEQYF. The CDR3 DNA is TGTGCCAGCAGCTTTGAGACAGATCCTTCCTACGAGCAGTACTTC.

The CDR3 region has the DNA TGCGCCAGCAGCCTAACAGGGGTCACTGAAGCTTTCTTT. Protein: CASSLTGVTEAFF. The chain has TRBV4-1 and TRBJ1-1; 7 nucleotides match TRBD1. CDR1 and CDR2 from the germline V gene are MGHRA and YSYEKL. The CDR3 runs to 13 residues. V trimming: 4 bases; J trimming: 4 bases; junction bases outside the gene matches: 3.

The chain joins TRBV30 to TRBJ2-1, with 10 bases that match TRBD1. Germline V lookup: CDR1 GTSNPN, CDR2 SVGIG (reference sequence). The CDR3 runs 15 residues. The trim removed 2 bases at V and 4 bases at J, leaving 5 bases unmatched. The CDR3: CAWSPGTGVYNEQFF. CDR3 sequence (DNA): TGTGCCTGGAGTCCCGGGACAGGGGTTTACAATGAGCAGTTCTTC. The full variable domain, completed using reference TRBV30 and TRBJ2-1, is SQTIHQWPATLVQPVGSPLSLECTVEGTSNPNLYWYRQAAGRGLQLLFYSVGIGQISSEVPQNLSASRPQDRQFILSSKKLLLSDSGFYLCAWSPGTGVYNEQFFGPGTRLTVL.

This clone was picked up a small number of times. Here the CDR3 reads CASSLVGQGGETQYF. The CDR3 DNA reads as TGTGCCAGCAGCTTGGTAGGGCAGGGTGGGGAGACCCAGTACTTC. The genes are TRBV5-6 and TRBJ2-5; D is possibly TRBD1 (5 bases). The CDR3 covers 15 residues. Deletions cut 0 bases from V and 5 bases from J, with 14 bases between. Per the germline V gene, CDR1 is SGHDT and CDR2 is YYEEEE. The whole variable domain, filled in from reference TRBV5-6 and TRBJ2-5, reads DAGVTQSPTHLIKTRGQQVTLRCSPKSGHDTVSWYQQALGQGPQFIFQYYEEEERQRGNFPDRFSGHQFPNYSSELNVNALLLGDSALYLCASSLVGQGGETQYFGPGTRLLVL.

This chain links TRBV4-2 with TRBJ2-5; D is perhaps TRBD1 (6 bases). The CDR3 length is 14 residues. Germline values: CDR1 LGHNA, CDR2 YNFKEQ. Trimming removed 3 bases from V and 4 bases from J, with 12 bases in between. CDR3 in amino acids: CASSQTDRLETQYF. CDR3 in DNA: TGTGCCAGCAGCCAGACGGACAGACTAGAGACCCAGTACTTC.

This clone was detected a few times. The rearrangement links TRBV27 to TRBJ2-5, with 7 bases that match TRBD1. Trimming cost V 3 bases and J 1 base; bases outside gene matches: 5. The CDR3 runs to 15 residues. Germline V lookup: CDR1 MNHEY, CDR2 SMNVEV (reference sequence). The CDR3, as DNA: TGTGCCAGCAGTTTCCGTCGACAGGGCCAAGAGACCCAGTACTTC. Residues: CASSFRRQGQETQYF.

This clone has only a few counts. The J gene is TRBJ2-1, the V gene TRBV7-8, with D unclear. Germline CDR1 is SGHVS and CDR2 is FQNEAQ. The V end lost 5 bases, the J end lost 6 bases, and 14 bases lay between the germline ends. CDR3 length: 14 residues. The CDR3 sequence is CASSGQNTFNEQFF. CDR3 sequence (DNA): TGTGCCAGCAGCGGCCAGAATACCTTCAATGAGCAGTTCTTC.

This clone was seen a handful of times. This chain connects TRBV7-9 to TRBJ2-7, with 8 bases fitting TRBD1. Germline V gives CDR1 SEHNR, CDR2 FQNEAQ (reference sequence). The CDR3 spans 12 residues. Trimming cost V 2 bases and J 12 bases; bases outside gene matches: 6. In DNA, the CDR3 is TGTGCCAGCAGCTTATCAGGGGGCTCGTGGTACTTC. Translation gives CASSLSGGSWYF.

This clone occurred once. The chain recombines TRBV7-8 with TRBJ1-6; D ambiguous. Germline V gives CDR1 SGHVS, CDR2 FQNEAQ. Trimming removed 2 bases at V and 9 bases at J, with 14 bases between. This CDR3 region has 15 residues. This CDR3 is CASSLTWEVASPLHF. In DNA, the CDR3 is TGTGCCAGCAGCTTAACATGGGAGGTCGCTTCACCCCTCCACTTT.